These 11 T cell receptor beta chains share one sample of origin, sequenced in a study of identical twins. TCRdb re-called the 5' RACE reads with MiXCR, one entry per CDR3 protein. The repertoire includes around 690,000 distinct CDR3 sequences, around 21% of them detected once, and 4% to 5.5% sits in the top ten. Another study also made use of these data, one on T cells expressing NK-cell markers.

Material for sequencing was PBMCs. All receptors come from a young woman in good health.

The gene calls are TRBV12-3 or TRBV12-4 and TRBJ2-7, with D perhaps assigned TRBD1 or TRBD2 (6 bases each). CDR3 size: 14 residues. Deletions cut 5 bases from V and 5 bases from J, with 16 bases between. For the CDR3, the DNA is TGTGCCAGCAGTCACGGGGGCCAGGGGAACGAGCAGTACTTC. The encoded protein is CASSHGGQGNEQYF.

This clonotype occurred many times. This chain uses TRBV6-5 with TRBJ1-1; D remains unclear. The CDR3 length is 13 residues. Germline V lookup: CDR1 MNHEY, CDR2 SVGAGI. V lost 4 bases and J 1 base, leaving 7 bases between the germline ends. The CDR3: CASSFPGNTEAFF. The CDR3 nucleotides are TGTGCCAGCAGTTTCCCGGGGAACACTGAAGCTTTCTTT.

There are a few counts of this clonotype. The V call is TRBV29-1, the J call TRBJ1-2; D ambiguous. Germline CDR1 SQVTM, CDR2 ANQGSEA. The CDR3 spans 12 residues. V shed 4 bases and J shed 2 bases, with 8 bases lying between them. This CDR3 is CSVADINYGYTF. The CDR3 DNA follows: TGCAGCGTTGCCGACATCAACTATGGCTACACCTTC.

In its sample, this clonotype was seen a few times. The V gene is TRBV29-1, the J gene TRBJ2-3; a weak D match, TRBD2 (7 bases). Trimming took 6 bases from V and 6 from J, leaving 19 bases between them. Germline V gene sequence: CDR1 SQVTM, CDR2 ANQGSEA. The CDR3 consists of 14 residues. CDR3 amino acids: CSVSGASGTDTQYF. The CDR3 DNA reads TGCAGCGTGTCAGGGGCTAGCGGTACTGATACGCAGTATTTT.

This clonotype has a single count. The chain links TRBV27 to TRBJ2-1, with 8 bases lining up with TRBD2. This CDR3 has 14 amino acids. With V trimmed by 8 bases and J by 5 bases, 8 bases remained unmatched. Germline lookup yields CDR1 MNHEY and CDR2 SMNVEV (reference sequence). CDR3 in DNA: TGTGCCAGCGGCGGACTAGCCCTGAACAATGAGCAGTTCTTC. It yields the protein CASGGLALNNEQFF.

Many counts were recorded for this clonotype. The chain links TRBV20-1 to TRBJ2-1; D not resolved. Between the trimmed V and J ends, which lost 5 bases and 9 bases, there was a span of 20 bases. The CDR3 spans 14 residues. The germline gives CDR1 DFQATT, CDR2 SNEGSKA (reference sequence). The DNA for the CDR3 is TGCAGTGCTTGCCGGACGGGCGTCCGGGCTGAGCAGTTCTTC. It is translated as CSACRTGVRAEQFF.

V gene TRBV12-3 or TRBV12-4 combines with J gene TRBJ2-3; D might be TRBD1 or TRBD2, each matching 7 bases. The CDR3 spans 16 residues. The germline V and J ends were trimmed by 3 bases and 5 bases, with 18 bases remaining between them. In DNA form, the CDR3 reads TGTGCCAGCAGTTTTGGGGGAGGGACAGCCCGAGATACGCAGTATTTT. As protein: CASSFGGGTARDTQYF.

This clonotype was detected many times. Relative to the germline gene, one junction end is altered; a read error may explain this. This CDR3 is CACSLRSVGGPIGNEQFF. The CDR3 nucleotides read TGTGCCTGCAGTTTAAGGTCGGTGGGAGGGCCCATCGGCAATGAGCAGTTCTTC. This sequence joins TRBV12-3 or TRBV12-4 and TRBJ2-1; 7 nucleotides match TRBD2. The CDR3 extends over 18 amino acids.

This clonotype has at least ten counts. This chain connects TRBV15 to TRBJ2-3, with D tentatively TRBD2 (6 bases). The germline V gene encodes CDR1 LNHNV and CDR2 YYDKDF (reference sequence). The CDR3 has 15 amino acids. Trimming pared 0 bases from V and 8 bases from J, leaving 15 bases between. The CDR3 DNA is TGTGCCACCAGCAGAGATGGGGGGAATGATGGTACGCAGTATTTT. Residues: CATSRDGGNDGTQYF.

As regards this clonotype: One junction end does not reproduce the germline sequence, and a read error may be involved. The chain employs TRBV7-9 and TRBJ1-1; D uncertain. Germline-derived CDR1 and CDR2 are SEHNR and FQNEAQ (reference sequence). The CDR3 is 15 residues long. CDR3 amino acids: CASSFDRSGNSEAFF. CDR3 in DNA: TGTGCCAGCAGCTTTGATAGATCCGGAAACAGTGAAGCTTTCTTT.

The J gene is TRBJ2-1, the V gene TRBV20-1; possible D gene TRBD1, 5 bases. V lost 6 bases and J 3 bases, leaving 9 bases between the germline ends. Germline CDR1 DFQATT, CDR2 SNEGSKA (reference sequence). The CDR3 contains 12 residues. The CDR3 is CSATDNYNEQFF. CDR3 nucleotides: TGCAGTGCGACGGACAACTACAATGAGCAGTTCTTC.